The T cell receptor beta chain described here comes from a study of CD8+ T cells in alopecia areata. Study results and limitations: Mice showed clearer TCR sharing than patients did, a gap that was possibly HLA-related.

Details on this clone: Its matching antigen is unknown.

Once RNA had been extracted, it was reverse transcribed into cDNA to act as the sequencing template. Sequencing used immunoSEQ multiplex PCR; TCRdb keeps in-frame clones, though not all of them. Of about 37,000 clones in the sample, nearly 55% were seen once. The germline V gene encodes CDR1 SGHRS and CDR2 YFSETQ. V was trimmed by 1 base and J by 4 bases, leaving 11 bases between them. The CDR3 consists of 14 residues. Roughly 5 patients' sorted CD4+ cells yielded CD25+CD127- cells. From alopecia areata patients, lesional scalp punch biopsies and peripheral blood were collected. The origin of this receptor is a human donor with alopecia areata. Sequencing input: CD4+ Tregs sorted from blood. The rearrangement uses TRBV5-1 and TRBJ1-1; no clear D gene. CDR3 nucleotide sequence: TGCGCCAGCAGCTTGCAGCCCCGAGCCACTGAAGCTTTCTTT. It specifies CASSLQPRATEAFF. The full variable domain, rest sourced from reference TRBV5-1 and TRBJ1-1, is KAGVTQTPRYLIKTRGQQVTLSCSPISGHRSVSWYQQTPGQGLQFLFEYFSETQRNKGNFPGRFSGRQFSNSRSEMNVSTLELGDSALYLCASSLQPRATEAFFGQGTRLTVV.